Listed below are T cell receptor beta chains from one sample, sequenced in a study of identical twins. TCRdb used MiXCR to reprocess the 5' RACE reads, holding one entry per CDR3 protein. The sample lists about 100,000 distinct CDR3 sequences; just under 6% were seen once. Sample: memory T cells sorted from blood. Source of these receptors: a woman between 50 and 59 years old in good health. The CDR3 runs from the conserved cysteine through the conserved F or W. The order of the fields is V gene, clone size, J gene, D gene, CDR3 DNA, CDR3 protein. The D gene is left open where the match is weak. Size is stated for part of the rows, as once, few or many counts, or as a class when the clone is expanded.

TRBV20-1	many	TRBJ1-5	.	TGCAGTGCCCTGACGGATCAGCCCCAGCATTTT	CSALTDQPQHF
TRBV6-1	many	TRBJ2-3	.	TGTGCCAGCAATCTTGCAGATACGCAGTATTTT	CASNLADTQYF
TRBV20-1	many	TRBJ2-4	TRBD2	TGCAGTGCCTCTAGCGGACTAGCCAAAAACATTCAGTACTTC	CSASSGLAKNIQYF
TRBV11-2	.	TRBJ2-1	.	TGTGCCAGCAGCTTAGGGCTAGCTTACAATGAGCAGTTCTTC	CASSLGLAYNEQFF
TRBV29-1	few	TRBJ1-2	TRBD1	TGCAGCGCCGGGACAGGGGGATTCTATGGCTACACCTTC	CSAGTGGFYGYTF
TRBV7-8	.	TRBJ1-2	.	TGTGCCAGCAGCAGGGAGGGACCTAACTATGGCTACACCTTC	CASSREGPNYGYTF
TRBV12-3/TRBV12-4	many	TRBJ2-7	.	TGTGCCAGCAGTTACAGGGTTGGGGAGCAGTACTTC	CASSYRVGEQYF
TRBV3-1	few	TRBJ2-5	.	TGTGCCAGCAGCGGGGGGGCCCATCCCCAAGAGACCCAGTACTTC	CASSGGAHPQETQYF
TRBV20-1	.	TRBJ1-2	TRBD1	TGCAGTGCTGCGGACAGGAGGGTTGGCTACACCTTC	CSAADRRVGYTF
TRBV5-4	few	TRBJ1-4	.	TGTGCCAGCAGCGAGGGTCAGAGGGAAAAACTGTTTTTT	CASSEGQREKLFF